Below, 2 T cell receptor beta chains from the same sample are listed, as sequenced in a study of memory CD4+ T cells and cytomegalovirus serostatus. The table came from immunoSEQ multiplex PCR; TCRdb's copy has only in-frame clones and leaves some out. Altogether 25,000 to 35,000 clones are present, approximately 72% being singletons, with the ten largest covering roughly 0.65%. Single viable CD3+CD4+CD8-CD45RO+ cells were sorted as the memory CD4+ T cells. Sequencing was carried out using memory CD4+ T cells from blood. All receptors come from an adult in good health and CMV-seronegative. Some clones in this sample may be carry-over from other donors' samples.

This clone was observed a single time. The chain is built from TRBV7-2 and TRBJ2-1, with 8 bases aligning to TRBD2. CDR1 is SGHTA and CDR2 is FQGNSA in the germline V gene. Trimming at V came to 4 bases and at J to 4 bases, leaving 9 bases not matched to a gene. The CDR3 has 16 residues. The CDR3 sequence: CASSSSRGGRYNEQFF. The CDR3 DNA reads as TGTGCCAGCAGCTCCTCCCGCGGGGGGCGGTACAATGAGCAGTTCTTC.

As for this clone: The same CDR3 can be traced to other DNA sequences in this sample. This chain links TRBV30 with TRBJ1-5, with no clear D. V gave up 3 bases and J gave up 4 bases, with 10 bases separating them. CDR1 is GTSNPN and CDR2 is SVGIG in the germline V gene (reference sequence). The CDR3 spans 13 residues. The CDR3 is CAWSPDSNQPQHF. The CDR3 DNA follows: TGTGCCTGGAGCCCGGATTCAAATCAGCCCCAGCATTTT.